The sequence of this TCR beta chain was determined in a study of CD8+CD57+ T cells in acquired aplastic anemia. About the study: CD4+ cell libraries from healthy donors averaged about 10.8 million reads. Points from the study as a whole: Patients and controls shared under 35 CD8+ CDR3 sequences, highly expressed in patients. Patients and healthy controls showed no significant CD8+ Simpson's diversity difference.

Germline V gives CDR1 LGHNA, CDR2 YNFKEQ. V shed 1 base and J 8 bases; nucleotides not matched to a gene: 2. This CDR3 comprises 14 residues. Genomic DNA constituted the template upon which TCR beta VDJ and CDR3 profiling was performed. Using its own MiXCR run on the reads, TCRdb lists one record per CDR3 protein. The sample lists 35,000 to 45,000 distinct CDR3 sequences, more than 75% occurring once. As for this clonotype: Its antigen is still unknown.

The sequenced sample was sorted CD4+, CD8+, or CD8+CD57+ T cells (not recorded which) from PBMCs. The receptor comes from a human donor in good health, serving as a control. The rearrangement uses TRBV4-2 and TRBJ1-1; 12 positions match TRBD1. CDR3 sequence: CASSQGDRGQEAFF. The CDR3 DNA reads TGTGCCAGCAGCCAAGGGGACAGGGGGCAGGAAGCTTTCTTT.